This T cell receptor (beta chain) was observed in a study of OX40 agonist ivuxolimab in advanced cancers. The protocol was immunoSEQ multiplex PCR, while the TCRdb copy is restricted to in-frame clones and leaves out a portion. In the table there are 20,000 to 25,000 clones, under 75% of which are singletons. This CDR3 is built from 13 residues. V lost 3 bases to trimming and J lost 6 bases, with 10 bases between them. Germline CDR1 SGHVS, CDR2 FQNEAQ. The material sequenced was CD4+ or CD8+ T cells sorted from blood, taken in a trial of the OX40 agonist ivuxolimab. The source is an adult with an advanced solid tumor such as melanoma, head and neck, liver or kidney cancer. The chain carries TRBV7-8 and TRBJ2-3; D unresolved. CDR3: CASSLDGPDTQYF. In DNA, the CDR3 is TGTGCCAGCAGCTTGGACGGGCCGGATACGCAGTATTTT. Combining the CDR3 with reference TRBV7-8 and TRBJ2-3 gives the whole variable domain GAGVSQSPRYKVAKRGQDVALRCDPISGHVSLFWYQQALGQGPEFLTYFQNEAQLDKSGLPSDRFFAERPEGSVSTLKIQRTQQEDSAVYLCASSLDGPDTQYFGPGTRLTVL.